This T cell receptor beta chain originates from a study of shared clonotypes between healthy human individuals. Regarding the study as a whole: Naive CD4 clonotypes were shared across a handful of donors at roughly 5%. All-four-donor shared clonotypes had higher generation probabilities than non-shared clonotypes did. As a rule, naive subsets had a larger estimated richness than memory subsets.

The CDR3 runs 16 residues. CDR1 is SGHRS and CDR2 is YFSETQ in the germline V gene. With V trimmed by 5 bases and J by 0 bases, 5 bases remained unmatched. Of note for this clone: Antigen unknown. Other nucleotide sequences from this sample produce the same CDR3.

The test was conducted at deep level. Assay: immunoSEQ multiplex PCR; the TCRdb copy retains only in-frame clones and omits some. The sample lists over a million clones, approximately 80% occurring once. This receptor was obtained from a man younger than 35 in good health. Some clones in this sample may be carry-over from other donors' samples. The sequenced material came from memory CD4+ T cells from PBMCs. The subset was: CD45RA-negative fraction. V usage is TRBV5-1 and J usage is TRBJ2-3; 11 bases fit TRBD2. CDR3 coding DNA: TGCGCCAGCAGTTCCGGGACTAGCGGAAGCACAGATACGCAGTATTTT. Amino acid sequence: CASSSGTSGSTDTQYF.